The 13 T cell receptor beta chains below were found in one sample sequenced in a study of blood T cell repertoires in COVID-19. Sequencing used immunoSEQ multiplex PCR; TCRdb keeps in-frame clones, though not all of them. The sample consists of roughly 180,000 clones, around 85% of them appearing once. Source material: peripheral blood. The receptors come from a man aged 70 or older with active or convalescent COVID-19.

The chain recombines TRBV7-6 with TRBJ1-5; 9 positions match TRBD1. This CDR3 has 15 residues. CDR1 is SGHVS and CDR2 is FNYEAQ in the germline V gene. Trimming cost V 1 base and J 2 bases; bases outside gene matches: 0. The CDR3 region is CASSLGTGGNQPQHF. CDR3 nucleotides: TGTGCCAGCAGCTTAGGGACAGGGGGCAATCAGCCCCAGCATTTT.

To note about this clone: The sample carries other DNA sequences with the same CDR3. The rearrangement joins TRBV20-1 to TRBJ1-1; D gene unclear. In germline, CDR1 is DFQATT, CDR2 SNEGSKA (reference sequence). The CDR3 spans 11 residues. Trimming pared 4 bases from V and 1 base from J, leaving 4 bases between. Written as DNA, the CDR3 is TGCAGTGCTACGGGGAACACTGAAGCTTTCTTT. It translates to CSATGNTEAFF.

Written as DNA, the CDR3 is TGTGCCAGCAGCCCCAGGGTTGGATTCTGGGCTGAAGCTTTCTTT. Translating gives CASSPRVGFWAEAFF. The V call is TRBV4-2, the J call TRBJ1-1; TRBD1 is a possible D gene (5 bases). V lost 4 bases and J lost 6, with 18 bases in between. The CDR3 is made up of 15 amino acids. The V gene's germline CDR1 is LGHNA and CDR2 YNFKEQ.

The chain links TRBV7-2 to TRBJ1-2, with TRBD1 as a possible D gene (6 bases). The germline gives CDR1 SGHTA, CDR2 FQGNSA. The CDR3 has 16 amino acids. Trimming took off 4 bases at V and 0 bases at J, with 15 bases between the two ends. The CDR3 here is CASSWAPGAPNYGYTF. In DNA, the CDR3 is TGTGCCAGCAGCTGGGCGCCAGGGGCGCCTAACTATGGCTACACCTTC.

The J gene is TRBJ2-1, the V gene TRBV19, with D possibly TRBD2 on 6 matching bases. V was cut by 5 bases and J by 9 bases, with 20 bases left in between. The CDR3 sequence is 15 residues long. CDR1 is LNHDA, CDR2 SQIVND, per germline (reference sequence). The CDR3 loop reads CASSFGTGVGGEQFF. The CDR3 DNA reads as TGTGCCAGTAGTTTCGGGACGGGGGTTGGGGGTGAGCAGTTCTTC.

The chain carries TRBV2 and TRBJ2-1; the match to TRBD2 covers 10 bases. CDR3 length: 16 amino acids. The germline V gene encodes CDR1 SNHLY and CDR2 FYNNEI. J was trimmed by 8 bases and V by 3 bases; bases with no gene match: 10. The CDR3 DNA reads TGTGCCAGCAGTGATGGGTACAGCGGGGGGGTCTATGAGCAGTTCTTC. It is translated as CASSDGYSGGVYEQFF.

This sequence joins TRBV6-5 and TRBJ1-2, with 7 bases lining up with TRBD1. J gave up 4 bases and V 5 bases, and 4 bases lay outside the gene matches. There are 13 residues in the CDR3. Germline CDR1 and CDR2: MNHEY and SVGAGI. For the CDR3, the DNA is TGTGCCAGCAGTCGACAGGGTTTCTATGGCTACACCTTC. Residues: CASSRQGFYGYTF.

This chain connects TRBV29-1 to TRBJ1-1; D gene ambiguous. Trimming took 7 bases from V and 0 from J, leaving 3 bases between them. CDR1 SQVTM and CDR2 ANQGSEA come from the germline V gene. This CDR3 is built from 10 residues. The CDR3 bases are TGCAGCGGTATGAACACTGAAGCTTTCTTT. This sequence encodes CSGMNTEAFF.

The chain links TRBV7-2 to TRBJ2-7, with TRBD2 matching over 7 bases. The CDR3 is made up of 12 amino acids. Germline V lookup: CDR1 SGHTA, CDR2 FQGNSA. V dropped 7 bases and J dropped 7; count of bases not matched to a gene: 7. The CDR3 loop is CASTGRLTEQYF. In DNA form, the CDR3 reads TGTGCCAGCACCGGGAGGCTGACGGAGCAGTACTTC.

The genes are TRBV9 and TRBJ1-5, with D perhaps TRBD1 (5 bases). CDR3 length: 14 amino acids. Trimming shortened V by 4 bases and J by 5 bases, and 13 bases separated the two germline ends. Per germline, CDR1 SGDLS and CDR2 YYNGEE. The CDR3 region is CASSTGPGYQPQHF. The CDR3 DNA sequence: TGTGCCAGCAGCACAGGCCCAGGATATCAGCCCCAGCATTTT.

The V gene is TRBV3-1 (or the pseudogene TRBV3-2), the J gene TRBJ1-4, with 9 nucleotides matching TRBD1. Germline loops: CDR1 LGHDT, CDR2 YNNKEL (reference sequence). Trimming at V came to 2 bases and at J to 6 bases, leaving 13 bases not matched to a gene. The CDR3 contains 18 residues. The CDR3 sequence is CASSQLGTGNIGDEKLFF. CDR3 sequence (DNA): TGTGCCAGCAGCCAACTTGGGACAGGGAATATTGGGGATGAAAAACTGTTTTTT.

The chain joins TRBV30 to TRBJ1-6; D might be TRBD1 (6 bases). The germline V gene encodes CDR1 GTSNPN and CDR2 SVGIG (reference sequence). CDR3 length: 15 amino acids. Between the trimmed V and J ends, which lost 0 bases and 10 bases, there was a span of 16 bases. The CDR3 region has the DNA TGTGCCTGGAGTGTAGGGGGGGCAGCCATGTCACCCCTCCACTTT. As protein: CAWSVGGAAMSPLHF.

The V gene is TRBV28, the J gene TRBJ1-4, with D unclear. From germline, CDR1 is MDHEN and CDR2 SYDVKM. The ends were cut back, 5 bases at V and 5 bases at J, with 12 bases in the middle. The CDR3 is made up of 14 amino acids. CDR3 in DNA: TGTGCCAGCAGTAAATCAAAGAGAAATGAAAAACTGTTTTTT. Translation gives CASSKSKRNEKLFF. The full variable domain, completed using reference TRBV28 and TRBJ1-4, is DVKVTQSSRYLVKRTGEKVFLECVQDMDHENMFWYRQDPGLGLRLIYFSYDVKMKEKGDIPEGYSVSREKKERFSLILESASTNQTSMYLCASSKSKRNEKLFFGSGTQLSVL.